Included here is one T cell receptor (beta chain) sequence, with context. The data originate from a study of T-cell reconstitution after alpha-beta-depleted transplantation in children. As it was prepared, the TCRbeta library received unique molecular identifiers. TCRdb fed the PCR reads into MiXCR, producing one record per CDR3 protein. The data hold approximately 500,000 distinct CDR3 sequences, with roughly 30% observed a single time. The sequence came from a boy in the first two years of life with Wiskott-Aldrich syndrome, due to receive a stem cell transplant. Here the sequenced sample was PBMCs, taken before TCRalphabeta/CD19-depleted stem cell transplant.

In nucleotides, the CDR3 is TGCAGCGTTCTAGCGGGGGACTTCTACGAGCAGTACTTC. It translates to CSVLAGDFYEQYF. The chain is built from TRBV29-1 and TRBJ2-7; TRBD2 aligns across 10 bases. The CDR3 covers 13 residues. Trimming removed 5 bases from V and 3 bases from J; junction bases left unmatched: 4. Germline values: CDR1 SQVTM, CDR2 ANQGSEA.